Listed here are 18 T cell receptor beta chains from one sample, sequenced in a study of breast tumors, draining lymph nodes, adjacent tissues. TCRdb reanalysed the multiplex PCR reads using MiXCR and keeps one entry per CDR3 protein. The table has roughly 220,000 distinct CDR3 sequences, 34% seen once. Axillary draining lymph nodes of breast cancer patients supplied the node samples. Source material: axillary lymph node tissue. The receptor set was obtained from a female donor with breast cancer. Some clones in this sample may be carry-over from other donors' samples.

The chain joins TRBV6-1 to TRBJ2-2; 11 nucleotides line up with TRBD2. V trimming: 6 bases; J trimming: 7 bases; junction bases outside the gene matches: 10. Germline V gene lookup returns CDR1 MNHNS and CDR2 SASEGT. The CDR3 contains 16 residues. The CDR3 coding sequence is TGTGCCAGCAGCAACGGACTAGCGGGCCCGGTCGGGGAGCTGTTTTTT. Translating it yields CASSNGLAGPVGELFF.

Worth noting for this clonotype: The junction departs from germline at one end; a sequencing error may be responsible. The V and J genes are TRBV12-3 or TRBV12-4 and TRBJ1-3, with D possibly matching TRBD1 (5 bases). The CDR3 loop spans 14 amino acids. CDR3 DNA: TGTGCCAGCAGCTTTTCGACAGCGCCTGGAATCGACGGTTTT. This gives the protein CASSFSTAPGIDGF.

This clonotype appeared many times. The chain has TRBV12-3 or TRBV12-4 and TRBJ2-5, with TRBD2 matching 14 bases. V dropped 5 bases and J dropped 2; count of bases not matched to a gene: 10. The CDR3 runs to 18 residues. In DNA, the CDR3 is TGTGCCAGCAGTACGGAGACTAGCGGGGGGGCGTTTCAAGAGACCCAGTACTTC. Translating gives CASSTETSGGAFQETQYF.

The rearrangement links TRBV4-1 to TRBJ2-1; 11 nucleotides agree with TRBD2. The ends lost 1 base at V and 0 bases at J; junction bases unmatched: 11. This CDR3 has 20 residues. The V gene's germline CDR1 is MGHRA and CDR2 YSYEKL. The CDR3 loop is CASSQVKLAGVDSSYNEQFF. The CDR3 DNA reads TGCGCCAGCAGCCAAGTAAAACTAGCGGGAGTTGATAGCTCCTACAATGAGCAGTTCTTC.

This clonotype was recorded many times. CDR3 protein: CATSPGLAGRTDTQYF. CDR3 nucleotide sequence: TGTGCCACCAGCCCCGGGCTAGCGGGACGTACAGATACGCAGTATTTT. The J gene is TRBJ2-3, the V gene TRBV15; 9 bases align to TRBD2. The CDR3 loop spans 16 amino acids. After removal of 5 bases from V and 3 bases from J, the junction contained 9 bases not matched to a gene. Germline values: CDR1 LNHNV, CDR2 YYDKDF (reference sequence).

In the case of this clonotype: At one of its ends the junction is not consistent with the germline gene, which may arise from a read error. The chain couples TRBV20-1 to TRBJ1-3, with a tentative D call TRBD1 (5 bases). Germline V lookup: CDR1 DFQATT, CDR2 SNEGSKA (reference sequence). The CDR3 consists of 12 residues. This CDR3 is CSARTGGSTIYF. DNA for the CDR3: TGCAGTGCCCGTACGGGGGGAAGCACCATATATTTT.

This clonotype was observed at least ten times. V and J are TRBV30 and TRBJ1-6; D call uncertain. The CDR3 has 11 residues. Trimming cost V 3 bases and J 7 bases, with 4 bases left between them. The germline V gene has CDR1 GTSNPN and CDR2 SVGIG (reference sequence). CDR3: CAWSRNSPLHF. The CDR3 bases are TGTGCCTGGAGCCGAAATTCACCCCTCCACTTT.

In this sample, this clonotype turned up many times. The rearrangement links TRBV4-1 to TRBJ2-7; D gene uncertain. The CDR3 sequence is 14 residues long. Germline lookup yields CDR1 MGHRA and CDR2 YSYEKL. Trimming shortened V by 4 bases and J by 3 bases, and 13 bases separated the two germline ends. This CDR3 is CASSLEDGDYEQYF. The CDR3 DNA reads as TGCGCCAGCAGCCTAGAGGACGGAGACTACGAGCAGTACTTC.

Written as DNA, the CDR3 is TGCGCCTTCCAGGGCACGGGAAAGGGTGAGGATGGCTACACCTTC. Amino acids: CAFQGTGKGEDGYTF. The chain has TRBV5-1 and TRBJ1-2; weak D call: TRBD1 (5 bases). Trimming shortened V by 10 bases and J by 6 bases, and 25 bases separated the two germline ends. CDR1 SGHRS and CDR2 YFSETQ come from the germline V gene. The CDR3 consists of 15 residues.

This clonotype was recorded a few times. The chain joins TRBV20-1 to TRBJ1-1, with 7 nucleotides matching TRBD1. CDR3 length equals 14 residues. Germline trimming cut 3 bases from V and 5 bases from J; bases unmatched to any gene: 9. Per the germline V gene, CDR1 is DFQATT and CDR2 is SNEGSKA (reference sequence). Written as DNA, the CDR3 is TGCAGTGCTAGCGGGCGACAGGGAGGGACTGAAGCTTTCTTT. Translating it yields CSASGRQGGTEAFF.

The DNA for the CDR3 is TGTGCCAGCAGGTACAGGGTAGGCAACGAACAGCCCCAGCATTTT. Amino acids: CASRYRVGNEQPQHF. The chain uses TRBV28 and TRBJ1-5; tentatively, D is TRBD1 (6 bases). The CDR3 is 15 residues long. V was trimmed by 6 bases and J by 7 bases, leaving 19 bases between them. Germline CDR1 is MDHEN and CDR2 is SYDVKM.

This clonotype appeared many times. The V gene is TRBV5-8, the J gene TRBJ2-5; tentatively, D is TRBD1 or TRBD2 (5 bases each). The CDR3 spans 14 residues. The V gene's germline CDR1 is SGHTS and CDR2 YDEGEE. V was clipped by 6 bases and J by 3 bases, with 15 bases between them. DNA of the CDR3: TGTGCCAGCACCCTGAGGGGATTGAAAGAGACCCAGTACTTC. This sequence encodes CASTLRGLKETQYF.

This clonotype was observed at least ten times. The genes are TRBV11-2 and TRBJ1-2; D gene ambiguous. The CDR3 runs to 13 residues. V shed 0 bases and J shed 2 bases, with 4 bases lying between them. Germline loops: CDR1 SGHAT, CDR2 FQNNGV. CDR3 bases: TGTGCCAGCAGCTTAGATAGGAACTATGGCTACACCTTC. Its translation is CASSLDRNYGYTF.

CDR3 amino acids: CSLGAVLGTQYF. DNA for the CDR3: TGCAGCTTAGGTGCGGTGCTTGGTACGCAGTATTTT. The rearrangement links TRBV29-1 to TRBJ2-3; D unclear. Between the trimmed V and J ends, which lost 8 bases and 8 bases, there was a span of 17 bases. Germline CDR1 is SQVTM and CDR2 is ANQGSEA. This CDR3 region has 12 residues.

This clonotype was recorded at least ten times. This sequence joins TRBV6-1 and TRBJ1-3; the D is unclear. CDR1 is MNHNS, CDR2 SASEGT, per germline. The V end lost 5 bases, the J end lost 0 bases, and 8 bases lay between the germline ends. There are 14 residues in the CDR3. CDR3: CASSFLSSGNTIYF. Written as DNA, the CDR3 is TGTGCCAGCAGTTTCCTTAGCTCTGGAAACACCATATATTTT.

This clonotype occurred many times. The CDR3 reads CASRTLAGGPGANVLTF. The DNA for the CDR3 is TGTGCCAGCAGGACCCTAGCGGGAGGGCCTGGGGCCAACGTCCTGACTTTC. V usage is TRBV6-5 and J usage is TRBJ2-6; TRBD2 agrees at 12 bases. The J segment lost 2 bases and the V segment lost 6 bases, leaving 5 bases of the junction unmatched. CDR1 is MNHEY, CDR2 SVGAGI, per germline. This CDR3 is built from 17 residues.

This chain links TRBV19 with TRBJ2-3; 8 nucleotides line up with TRBD1. This CDR3 has 14 amino acids. Germline CDR1 LNHDA, CDR2 SQIVND (reference sequence). V lost 7 bases and J lost 6; bases outside the gene matches: 9. CDR3 nucleotide sequence: TGTGCCAGTACCCCAGACAGGGGAGCGGATACGCAGTATTTT. It specifies CASTPDRGADTQYF.

About this clonotype itself: Just one base apart from a much larger clone, this may be a read error. The conserved final phenylalanine or tryptophan is absent from the CDR3, which likely points to a read error. This chain connects TRBV7-9 to TRBJ2-5, with TRBD1 matching over 7 bases. V was pared by 3 bases and J by 5 bases, with 6 bases of the junction left unmatched. The CDR3 covers 14 residues. The germline gives CDR1 SEHNR, CDR2 FQNEAQ (reference sequence). This CDR3 is CASSFNRGKETQYL. For the CDR3, the DNA is TGTGCCAGCAGCTTTAACAGGGGAAAGGAGACCCAGTACCTC.